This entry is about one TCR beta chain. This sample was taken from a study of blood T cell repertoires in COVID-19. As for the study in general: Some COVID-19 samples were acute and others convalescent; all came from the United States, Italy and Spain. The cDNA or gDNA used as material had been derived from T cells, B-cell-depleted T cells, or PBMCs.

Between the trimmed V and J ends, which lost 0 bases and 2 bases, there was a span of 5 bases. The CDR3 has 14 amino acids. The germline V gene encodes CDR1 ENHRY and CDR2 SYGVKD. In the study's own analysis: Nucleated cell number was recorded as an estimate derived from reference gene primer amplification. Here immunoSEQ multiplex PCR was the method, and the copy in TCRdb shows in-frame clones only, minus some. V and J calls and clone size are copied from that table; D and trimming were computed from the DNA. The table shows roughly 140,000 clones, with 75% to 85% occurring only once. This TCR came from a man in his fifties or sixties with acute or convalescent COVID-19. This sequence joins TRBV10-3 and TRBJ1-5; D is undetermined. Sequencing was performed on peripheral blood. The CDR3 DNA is TGTGCCATCAGTGAGTCGAGTGGCAATCAGCCCCAGCATTTT. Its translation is CAISESSGNQPQHF.